This TCR beta chain was recovered during a study of cytomegalovirus exposure and HLA in healthy donors. In the study overall: Prior work identified 95 million to 120 million unique TCR beta sequences in about 179 million T cells. Points from the study as a whole: In vitro, three CMV-associated chains proved specific for CMV antigens.

Germline V gives CDR1 SGHTA, CDR2 FQGTGA. V was cut by 0 bases and J by 6 bases, with 9 bases left in between. The CDR3 covers 13 residues. As to this clone: Its cognate antigen is unknown.

PCR amplification relied on 60 Vbeta primers (plus 13 Jbeta primers). Assay used: immunoSEQ multiplex PCR; TCRdb lists only in-frame clones, some missing. The profile shows 120,000 to 150,000 clones, 65% to 75% of them singletons. V is TRBV7-3 and J is TRBJ2-7, with a possible D match to TRBD1 (6 bases). This TCR was sampled from a man between 60 and 75 years old in good health and CMV-seronegative. Specimen: PBMCs. The CDR3 loop reads CASSLTTGSEQYF. The DNA of the CDR3 is TGTGCCAGCAGCTTAACGACAGGATCCGAGCAGTACTTC.